This T cell receptor (beta chain) was obtained from a study of lymphopenia after photon versus proton radiotherapy. Study-level findings and limits: Only patients who died were analyzed for survival; proton advantage is unproven. Photon-treated patients lost naive T cells and TCR diversity; proton-treated stayed stable. A bigger post-nadir fall in TCR diversity correlated inversely with survival time in deceased patients. Oligoclonal CD8+ Temra expansion after nadir drove photon patients' diversity drop.

For this clone: The antigen is not known.

The CDR3 is made up of 12 amino acids. V was clipped by 8 bases and J by 1 base, with 8 bases between them. The V gene's germline CDR1 is MNHEY and CDR2 SVGAGI. Profiled with immunoSEQ multiplex PCR; TCRdb holds only in-frame clones, not every one. The sample lists roughly 30,000 clones, about 81% occurring once. The chain carries TRBV6-5 and TRBJ1-1; D is unclear. Sequencing was performed on peripheral blood, taken from a patient treated with photon-based radiotherapy. This receptor was obtained from a man in his fifties or sixties with gastric cancer. The CDR3 DNA sequence: TGTGCCAGCTCTGGATGGAACACTGAAGCTTTCTTT. Translating gives CASSGWNTEAFF.